One sample yielded the 18 T cell receptor beta chains listed below, sequenced in a study of T cells after yellow fever vaccination. TCRdb re-derived calls from the 5' RACE reads in MiXCR, one entry per CDR3 protein. The sample shows hundreds of thousands of distinct CDR3 sequences, 9% to 15% of them seen only once. The input for sequencing was PBMCs, taken on the day of the yellow fever booster vaccination. All receptors derive from a young man who received the YFV17D yellow fever vaccine.

The CDR3 nucleotides are TGTGCCAGCAGTACCAAGGGTTACTCTGGAAACACCATATATTTT. It is translated as CASSTKGYSGNTIYF. V usage is TRBV6-1 and J usage is TRBJ1-3, with D unresolved. Trimming pared 5 bases from V and 0 bases from J, leaving 11 bases between. The CDR3 has 15 amino acids. Germline V CDR1 and CDR2: MNHNS, SASEGT.

This chain uses TRBV3-1 with TRBJ2-7; the match to TRBD2 covers 9 bases. The CDR3 extends over 15 amino acids. V gave up 7 bases and J gave up 3 bases; unmatched junction bases: 10. The germline CDR1 and CDR2 sequences are LGHDT and YNNKEL (reference sequence). The CDR3 region has the DNA TGTGCCAGCACCCATGCGGGAGGGCCGTTCTACGAGCAGTACTTC. This gives the protein CASTHAGGPFYEQYF.

The chain recombines TRBV19 with TRBJ2-2; a weak D match, TRBD1 (5 bases). CDR1 is LNHDA, CDR2 SQIVND, per germline (reference sequence). The CDR3 contains 16 residues. Between the trimmed V and J ends, which lost 3 bases and 2 bases, there was a span of 13 bases. Here the CDR3 DNA reads TGTGCCAGTAGTATGCAAGGGGTCGGCAACACCGGGGAGCTGTTTTTT. Residues: CASSMQGVGNTGELFF.

The chain carries TRBV18 and TRBJ1-5; no clear D gene. V was pared by 3 bases and J by 7 bases, with 10 bases between. In germline, CDR1 is KGHSH, CDR2 LQKENI. The length of the CDR3 is 13 residues. As DNA, the CDR3 is TGTGCCAGCTCACCGACGGCGGGACAGCCCCAGCATTTT. It is translated as CASSPTAGQPQHF.

The table lists this clonotype with a few counts. The chain has TRBV27 and TRBJ2-7; tentative D call: TRBD1 (5 bases). Per the germline V gene, CDR1 is MNHEY and CDR2 is SMNVEV (reference sequence). The ends were cut back, 3 bases at V and 0 bases at J, with 12 bases in the middle. The CDR3 spans 15 residues. CDR3 sequence: CASSFAGRASYEQYF. The CDR3 DNA reads as TGTGCCAGCAGTTTTGCAGGCAGGGCCTCCTACGAGCAGTACTTC.

This chain joins TRBV6-5 and TRBJ2-7; 11 bases map to TRBD1. The CDR3 has 16 amino acids. Germline loops: CDR1 MNHEY, CDR2 SVGAGI. V lost 2 bases to trimming and J lost 4 bases; unmatched junction nucleotides: 7. The CDR3 DNA reads TGTGCCAGCAGTTACCGCTGGACAGGGGGCGATTACGAGCAGTACTTC. It is translated as CASSYRWTGGDYEQYF.

This clonotype is a singleton in its sample. The gene calls are TRBV7-2 and TRBJ2-5; D may be TRBD2 (5 bases). This CDR3 is 14 amino acids long. CDR1 SGHTA and CDR2 FQGNSA come from the germline V gene. With 4 bases removed from V and 4 bases from J, the gap between germline ends came to 13 bases. The CDR3 region is CASSSTGKAETQYF. In nucleotides, the CDR3 is TGTGCCAGCAGCTCTACGGGAAAAGCAGAGACCCAGTACTTC.

This clonotype has only a few counts. V and J are TRBV7-9 and TRBJ2-7; 9 bases align to TRBD1. The trim removed 4 bases at V and 6 bases at J, leaving 7 bases unmatched. The CDR3 is 14 amino acids. CDR1 is SEHNR and CDR2 is FQNEAQ in the germline V gene (reference sequence). CDR3 sequence reads: CASSSTGGTSEQYF. The CDR3 nucleotides are TGTGCCAGCAGCTCAACAGGGGGCACCTCCGAGCAGTACTTC.

This clonotype has a handful of counts. V is TRBV7-9 and J is TRBJ2-7, with 8 positions matching TRBD1. Germline V gives CDR1 SEHNR, CDR2 FQNEAQ (reference sequence). V gave up 5 bases and J gave up 3 bases; unmatched junction bases: 9. The CDR3 consists of 15 residues. The CDR3 protein is CASSAPGTGVYEQYF. The CDR3 nucleotides are TGTGCCAGCAGCGCTCCCGGGACAGGCGTCTACGAGCAGTACTTC.

V and J are TRBV7-7 and TRBJ2-5; D is unresolved. This CDR3 has 13 amino acids. V gave up 5 bases and J gave up 4 bases, with 11 bases separating them. Per germline, CDR1 SSHAT and CDR2 FNYEAQ (reference sequence). CDR3 sequence reads: CASSEAERETQYF. The CDR3 DNA is TGTGCCAGCAGCGAGGCCGAACGAGAGACCCAGTACTTC.

V usage is TRBV9 and J usage is TRBJ2-1; D perhaps matches TRBD1 (9 bases). The CDR3 sequence is 19 residues long. Germline assignment: CDR1 SGDLS and CDR2 YYNGEE. Trimming took 0 bases from V and 7 from J, leaving 26 bases between them. The CDR3 sequence: CASSVAGQGSGGPFNEQFF. The CDR3 DNA reads as TGTGCCAGCAGCGTAGCCGGACAGGGGTCGGGAGGGCCTTTTAATGAGCAGTTCTTC.

The rearrangement links TRBV18 to TRBJ2-6; 10 positions agree with TRBD1. The germline CDR1 and CDR2 sequences are KGHSH and LQKENI. J was trimmed by 0 bases and V by 2 bases; bases with no gene match: 10. The CDR3 is 20 residues long. The CDR3 loop is CASSPISVRQGASGANVLTF. The DNA for the CDR3 is TGTGCCAGCTCACCAATATCCGTTCGACAGGGGGCCTCTGGGGCCAACGTCCTGACTTTC.

V usage is TRBV7-8 and J usage is TRBJ2-3, with unresolved D. CDR3 length equals 14 residues. CDR1 is SGHVS, CDR2 FQNEAQ, per germline. V was clipped by 0 bases and J by 6 bases, with 10 bases between them. The CDR3 nucleotides read TGTGCCAGCAGCTTAGCGTGGAGCGACGATACGCAGTATTTT. As protein: CASSLAWSDDTQYF.

This chain links TRBV11-2 with TRBJ2-7, with 9 bases matching TRBD2. The CDR3 sequence is 19 residues long. Germline CDR1 SGHAT, CDR2 FQNNGV. Losses at the gene ends were 1 base for V and 1 base for J; bases not matched to a gene: 14. Here the CDR3 DNA reads TGTGCCAGCAGCTTAGGCCCTACTAGCGGGCTGGATGCGTCCTACGAGCAGTACTTC. Encoded protein: CASSLGPTSGLDASYEQYF.

This rearrangement joins TRBV4-2 to TRBJ2-7, with D possibly being TRBD2 (5 bases). Trimming left V 1 base short and J 2 bases short, with 12 bases between. Germline lookup yields CDR1 LGHNA and CDR2 YNFKEQ. The CDR3 totals 15 residues. CDR3 loop: CASSQGGSATYEQYF. The DNA of the CDR3 is TGTGCCAGCAGCCAAGGGGGTAGCGCAACCTACGAGCAGTACTTC.

This clonotype has a handful of counts. The chain is built from TRBV3-1 and TRBJ2-4; D not certain. V was trimmed by 0 bases and J by 5 bases, leaving 11 bases between them. Germline V gene data show CDR1 as LGHDT and CDR2 as YNNKEL (reference sequence). CDR3 length: 15 amino acids. This CDR3 reads CASSQDYNTQNIQYF. CDR3 DNA sequence: TGTGCCAGCAGCCAAGACTACAACACCCAAAACATTCAGTACTTC.

There are a few counts of this clonotype. The CDR3 DNA reads TGTGCCAGCAGCTTAGTTAGGGACGGCGGCTACACCTTC. Its protein product is CASSLVRDGGYTF. This chain joins TRBV7-2 and TRBJ1-2, with D possibly matching TRBD1 (5 bases). The CDR3 length is 13 residues. Germline CDR1 SGHTA, CDR2 FQGNSA. Deletions cut 1 base from V and 8 bases from J, with 11 bases between.

The chain has TRBV10-2 and TRBJ2-2, with 8 bases aligning to TRBD2. The CDR3 runs 15 residues. With 4 bases clipped from V and 1 base from J, the junction kept 2 bases outside the gene matches. CDR1 WSHSY and CDR2 SAAADI come from the germline V gene. CDR3 DNA: TGCGCCAGCAGTGGACTAGCGCTGAACACCGGGGAGCTGTTTTTT. This translates into CASSGLALNTGELFF.